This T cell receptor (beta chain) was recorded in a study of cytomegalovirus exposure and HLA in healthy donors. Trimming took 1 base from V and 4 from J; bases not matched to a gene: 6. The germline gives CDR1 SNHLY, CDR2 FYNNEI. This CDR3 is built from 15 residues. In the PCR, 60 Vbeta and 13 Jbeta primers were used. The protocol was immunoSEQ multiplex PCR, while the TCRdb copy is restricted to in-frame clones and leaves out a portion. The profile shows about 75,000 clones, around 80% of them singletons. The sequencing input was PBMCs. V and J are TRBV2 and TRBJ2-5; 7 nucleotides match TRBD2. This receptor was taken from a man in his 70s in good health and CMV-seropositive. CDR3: CASSEGAGVGETQYF. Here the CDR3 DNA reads TGTGCCAGCAGTGAAGGTGCGGGGGTAGGAGAGACCCAGTACTTC. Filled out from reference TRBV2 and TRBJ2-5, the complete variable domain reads EPEVTQTPSHQVTQMGQEVILRCVPISNHLYFYWYRQILGQKVEFLVSFYNNEISEKSEIFDDQFSVERPDGSNFTLKIRSTKLEDSAMYFCASSEGAGVGETQYFGPGTRLLVL.